A single sample is the source of the 21 T cell receptor beta chains below, sequenced in a study of OX40 agonist ivuxolimab in advanced cancers. Profiling relied on immunoSEQ multiplex PCR, and the TCRdb table lists in-frame clones only, not all of them. The sample carries tens of thousands of clones, over 75% recorded once. Sequences were derived from CD4+ or CD8+ T cells sorted from blood, sampled in a trial of the OX40 agonist ivuxolimab. The receptors were gathered from an adult with an advanced solid tumor such as melanoma, head and neck, liver or kidney cancer.

This clone was observed a few times. The CDR3 DNA is TGTGCCAGCAGCCAAGAACAGGGGGTCACAGATACGCAGTATTTT. Encoded protein: CASSQEQGVTDTQYF. The chain has TRBV4-2 and TRBJ2-3, with 8 nucleotides matching TRBD1. With 0 bases clipped from V and 2 bases from J, the junction kept 1 base outside the gene matches. This CDR3 spans 15 amino acids. Germline CDR1 and CDR2: LGHNA and YNFKEQ.

There are a few counts of this clone. The chain combines TRBV27 with TRBJ2-7; D gene uncertain. This CDR3 contains 11 residues. V was clipped by 4 bases and J by 12 bases, with 13 bases between them. Germline CDR1 MNHEY, CDR2 SMNVEV (reference sequence). The CDR3 protein is CASSSGPVVYF. The CDR3 DNA reads TGTGCCAGCAGTTCCGGCCCGGTGGTGTACTTC.

This sequence joins TRBV21-1 and TRBJ2-3. TRBV21-1 is an annotated pseudogene. The CDR3 is 14 amino acids. The CDR3 DNA sequence: TGTGCCAGCGGGAACGGGGCCCACCTTGATACGCAGTATTTT. It codes for CASGNGAHLDTQYF.

This clone was counted between two and nine times. The chain uses TRBV5-1 and TRBJ2-7; no reliable D call. CDR3 length: 12 amino acids. The V gene lost 0 bases and the J gene lost 4 bases, with 5 bases spanning the gap. The germline CDR1 and CDR2 sequences are SGHRS and YFSETQ. The CDR3: CASSLGEYEQYF. The CDR3, as DNA: TGCGCCAGCAGCTTGGGGGAATACGAGCAGTACTTC.

The rearrangement joins TRBV6-6 to TRBJ1-2; D possibly corresponds to TRBD1 (6 bases). V dropped 2 bases and J dropped 5 bases, with 15 bases sitting between them. The CDR3 extends over 15 amino acids. CDR1 MNHNY and CDR2 SVGAGI come from the germline V gene (reference sequence). CDR3 loop: CASSYERGGRYGYTF. CDR3 bases: TGTGCCAGCAGTTACGAGAGAGGGGGGAGATATGGCTACACCTTC.

The gene calls are TRBV5-8 and TRBJ2-7; a possible D gene is TRBD1 (6 bases). Germline CDR1 reads SGHTS; CDR2 reads YDEGEE. Deletions cut 4 bases from V and 2 bases from J, with 22 bases between. The CDR3 totals 17 residues. DNA for the CDR3: TGTGCCAGCAGCGTGCAGGGGTTGGGCAGGGGTCCCTACGAGCAGTACGTC. It yields the protein CASSVQGLGRGPYEQYV.

The chain combines TRBV5-5 with TRBJ1-1, with a tentative D call TRBD1 (6 bases). This CDR3 region has 13 residues. The V end was cut by 5 bases, the J end by 5 bases, with 13 bases between. The germline V gene has CDR1 SGHKS and CDR2 YYEKEE (reference sequence). The CDR3 bases are TGTGCCAGCAGATACCCTCAGGGGACTGAAGCTTTCTTT. As protein: CASRYPQGTEAFF.

This clone was seen only once. V is TRBV9 and J is TRBJ2-7, with 10 bases matching TRBD2. CDR1 is SGDLS and CDR2 is YYNGEE in the germline V gene. This CDR3 contains 14 residues. V gave up 3 bases and J gave up 6 bases; unmatched junction bases: 6. CDR3 amino acids: CASSGLAGEGEQYF. The CDR3 DNA reads as TGTGCCAGCAGCGGGCTAGCGGGAGAAGGCGAGCAGTACTTC.

This chain joins TRBV5-4 and TRBJ1-2; weak D call: TRBD1 (5 bases). Germline V CDR1 and CDR2: SGHNT, YYREEE (reference sequence). V was trimmed by 0 bases and J by 8 bases, leaving 17 bases between them. The CDR3 consists of 15 residues. The CDR3 is CASSLVPTEPLGYTF. In nucleotides, the CDR3 is TGTGCCAGCAGCTTGGTTCCGACAGAGCCTCTCGGCTACACCTTC.

The chain uses TRBV6-1 and TRBJ1-3; no clear D gene. Germline loops: CDR1 MNHNS, CDR2 SASEGT. The CDR3 spans 14 residues. V lost 5 bases and J lost 2, with 10 bases in between. The CDR3 coding sequence is TGTGCCAGCAGTTTAGTAGGCGCTGGAAACACCATATATTTT. This sequence encodes CASSLVGAGNTIYF.

The J gene is TRBJ1-2, the V gene TRBV7-8, with D perhaps TRBD1 (5 bases). This CDR3 comprises 12 residues. Trimming stripped 4 bases from V and 4 bases from J, with 7 bases between. Germline loops: CDR1 SGHVS, CDR2 FQNEAQ. The CDR3 nucleotides read TGTGCCAGCAGCTACAGGAGCTATGGCTACACCTTC. Its translation is CASSYRSYGYTF.

This chain joins TRBV6-6 and TRBJ2-7; D may be TRBD1 or TRBD2 (5 bases each). This CDR3 has 13 amino acids. Germline-derived CDR1 and CDR2 are MNHNY and SVGAGI (reference sequence). Trimming removed 2 bases from V and 6 bases from J, with 11 bases in between. The CDR3 nucleotides read TGTGCCAGCAGTTACACTGGGACCACCGAGCAGTACGTC. Its translation is CASSYTGTTEQYV.

This chain links TRBV28 with TRBJ1-2; TRBD1 agrees at 8 bases. Germline V gives CDR1 MDHEN, CDR2 SYDVKM. This CDR3 region has 23 residues. V shed 6 bases and J 14 bases; nucleotides not matched to a gene: 44. The CDR3 DNA reads TGTGCCAGCAGCCTGGGGACAGGAATAAACACCTTAGGAATAAACACCTTGGTGAGATGGTCGACCTTC. Amino acid sequence: CASSLGTGINTLGINTLVRWSTF.

The chain combines TRBV28 with TRBJ2-2, with D perhaps TRBD1 (6 bases). Germline V gene lookup returns CDR1 MDHEN and CDR2 SYDVKM. The CDR3 is 12 amino acids. V lost 10 bases, J lost 3 bases, and 9 bases lay in between. CDR3: CATGQYTGELFF. For the CDR3, the DNA is TGTGCCACCGGACAGTACACCGGGGAGCTGTTTTTT.

The chain combines TRBV7-3 with TRBJ2-1, with D perhaps TRBD1 (5 bases). Germline CDR1 reads SGHTA; CDR2 reads FQGTGA. The V gene lost 3 bases and the J gene lost 2 bases, with 17 bases spanning the gap. CDR3 size: 17 residues. The CDR3 is CASSFSGLEDPYNEQFF. CDR3 sequence (DNA): TGTGCCAGCAGCTTTTCAGGGTTAGAGGACCCCTACAATGAGCAGTTCTTC.

In this sample, this clone turned up a few times. The gene calls are TRBV14 and TRBJ1-2, with a possible D match to TRBD1 (5 bases). CDR1 and CDR2 (germline): SGHDN, FVKESK. Between the trimmed V and J ends, which lost 3 bases and 4 bases, there was a span of 12 bases. The length of the CDR3 is 14 residues. The CDR3 DNA sequence: TGTGCCAGCAGCCAGGGGAGAGGGACCTATGGCTACACCTTC. As protein: CASSQGRGTYGYTF. The variable domain in full, with the rest retrieved from reference TRBV14 and TRBJ1-2, is EAGVTQFPSHSVIEKGQTVTLRCDPISGHDNLYWYRRVMGKEIKFLLHFVKESKQDESGMPNNRFLAERTGGTYSTLKVQPAELEDSGVYFCASSQGRGTYGYTFGSGTRLTVV.

V and J are TRBV5-1 and TRBJ2-3; 10 bases agree with TRBD2. There are 16 residues in the CDR3. In germline, CDR1 is SGHRS, CDR2 YFSETQ. V lost 1 base, J lost 4 bases, and 6 bases stayed unmatched. In nucleotides, the CDR3 is TGCGCCAGCAGCTTGATGGCTAGCGGGAGATCAGATACGCAGTATTTT. Its translation: CASSLMASGRSDTQYF.

This CDR3 reads CASSLAGRGMANYGYTF. CDR3 nucleotides: TGTGCCAGCAGCTTAGCGGGCCGGGGTATGGCAAACTATGGCTACACCTTC. V is TRBV7-8 and J is TRBJ1-2; D is unresolved. V gave up 0 bases and J gave up 2 bases, with 16 bases separating them. Germline V gene data show CDR1 as SGHVS and CDR2 as FQNEAQ. The CDR3 is made up of 17 amino acids.

This clone appeared a single time. V and J are TRBV6-6 and TRBJ2-7; no definite D call. Trimming removed 0 bases at V and 5 bases at J, with 14 bases between. Per the germline V gene, CDR1 is MNHNY and CDR2 is SVGAGI (reference sequence). The CDR3 runs to 15 residues. CDR3 in amino acids: CASSYSDRTGHEQYF. The CDR3, as DNA: TGTGCCAGCAGTTACTCTGACCGAACCGGCCACGAGCAGTACTTC.

The chain is built from TRBV5-1 and TRBJ1-2; D is undetermined. Germline V lookup: CDR1 SGHRS, CDR2 YFSETQ. The CDR3 extends over 15 amino acids. Trimming shortened V by 0 bases and J by 0 bases, and 9 bases separated the two germline ends. In nucleotides, the CDR3 is TGCGCCAGCAGCTTGGGCCAAACACCTAACTATGGCTACACCTTC. It is translated as CASSLGQTPNYGYTF.

This chain uses TRBV7-8 with TRBJ2-7; 8 bases line up with TRBD1. The CDR3 is 15 residues long. The V segment lost 5 bases and the J segment 3 bases; nucleotides outside the gene matches: 9. Germline-derived CDR1 and CDR2 are SGHVS and FQNEAQ. CDR3 DNA sequence: TGTGCCAGCAGCGATTTCGACAGGGGCGGCTACGAGCAGTACTTC. This translates into CASSDFDRGGYEQYF.